What follows are 15 T cell receptor beta chains derived from one specimen sequenced in a study of cytomegalovirus exposure and HLA in healthy donors. PCR employed 60 Vbeta and 13 Jbeta primers. Clones were sequenced by immunoSEQ multiplex PCR, and TCRdb holds only the in-frame ones, with some missing. The sample contains 95,000 to 150,000 clones, over 50% of which appear only once. The sequencing sample was made of PBMCs. The receptors were gathered from a woman aged 40 to 55 in good health and CMV-seropositive.

This chain uses TRBV9 with TRBJ2-5; 8 nucleotides line up with TRBD2. The CDR3 has 15 amino acids. Per the germline V gene, CDR1 is SGDLS and CDR2 is YYNGEE. With V trimmed by 0 bases and J by 2 bases, 3 bases remained unmatched. The CDR3 region is CASSVGGGRQETQYF. The CDR3 bases are TGTGCCAGCAGCGTAGGCGGGGGGCGACAAGAGACCCAGTACTTC.

The chain employs TRBV4-1 and TRBJ1-2, with D maybe TRBD1 (5 bases). Per germline, CDR1 MGHRA and CDR2 YSYEKL. CDR3 length equals 15 residues. V was pared by 0 bases and J by 4 bases, with 12 bases between. In DNA form, the CDR3 reads TGCGCCAGCAGCCAAGAGAAACTGGGGCTCTATGGCTACACCTTC. Translated, it gives CASSQEKLGLYGYTF.

This chain joins TRBV11-3 and TRBJ1-2; 7 bases agree with TRBD1. Germline V gives CDR1 SGHNT, CDR2 YENEEA. The V and J ends lost 5 bases and 8 bases, in that order; junction bases with no gene match: 8. The CDR3 is 13 amino acids. DNA for the CDR3: TGTGCCAGCAGCCCTGACAGGGCAATGGGCTACACCTTC. Its translation: CASSPDRAMGYTF. The variable domain in full, with the rest retrieved from reference TRBV11-3 and TRBJ1-2, is EAGVVQSPRYKIIEKKQPVAFWCNPISGHNTLYWYLQNLGQGPELLIRYENEEAVDDSQLPKDRFSAERLKGVDSTLKIQPAELGDSAVYLCASSPDRAMGYTFGSGTRLTVV.

The genes are TRBV27 and TRBJ2-7; D is possibly TRBD1 (6 bases). This CDR3 has 14 residues. The V end lost 6 bases, the J end lost 3 bases, and 15 bases lay between the germline ends. CDR1 MNHEY and CDR2 SMNVEV come from the germline V gene (reference sequence). The DNA for the CDR3 is TGTGCCAGCAGGCAGACAGGATCTCTCTACGAGCAGTACTTC. It is translated as CASRQTGSLYEQYF.

The CDR3 spells CASSEVAGSADTQYF. CDR3 nucleotide sequence: TGTGCCAGCAGTGAAGTAGCGGGGTCAGCGGATACGCAGTATTTT. The chain links TRBV6-1 to TRBJ2-3; 8 bases are a match to TRBD2. V lost 1 base, J lost 6 bases, and 6 bases stayed unmatched. CDR1 MNHNS and CDR2 SASEGT come from the germline V gene. There are 15 residues in the CDR3.

V is TRBV27 and J is TRBJ1-2; TRBD1 is a possible D gene (5 bases). The CDR3 consists of 13 residues. Between the trimmed V and J ends, which lost 2 bases and 4 bases, there was a span of 8 bases. Germline-derived CDR1 and CDR2 are MNHEY and SMNVEV (reference sequence). CDR3 DNA: TGTGCCAGCAGTTTAACAGGTTCCTATGGCTACACCTTC. It is translated as CASSLTGSYGYTF.

The V gene is TRBV10-2, the J gene TRBJ2-1; the D gene is possibly TRBD1 (5 bases). V gave up 1 base and J gave up 7 bases, with 11 bases separating them. CDR1 is WSHSY and CDR2 is SAAADI in the germline V gene. CDR3 length: 14 amino acids. The CDR3 loop reads CASSEWHQGNEQFF. The CDR3 coding sequence is TGCGCCAGCAGTGAGTGGCATCAGGGAAATGAGCAGTTCTTC.

V and J are TRBV18 and TRBJ2-7; no firm D call. The CDR3 consists of 11 residues. Per germline, CDR1 KGHSH and CDR2 LQKENI. V lost 6 bases, J lost 0 bases, and 3 bases lay in between. CDR3 nucleotides: TGTGCCAGCTCCCTCTCCTACGAGCAGTACTTC. Translated, it gives CASSLSYEQYF. Drawing the rest from reference TRBV18 and TRBJ2-7, the complete variable domain is NAGVMQNPRHLVRRRGQEARLRCSPMKGHSHVYWYRQLPEEGLKFMVYLQKENIIDESGMPKERFSAEFPKEGPSILRIQQVVRGDSAAYFCASSLSYEQYFGPGTRLTVT.

This rearrangement joins TRBV7-9 to TRBJ1-4; 12 positions agree with TRBD1. Looked up from germline, CDR1 is SEHNR and CDR2 is FQNEAQ (reference sequence). The CDR3 covers 14 residues. The V and J ends lost 3 bases and 8 bases, in that order; junction bases with no gene match: 1. The CDR3 is CASSFGTGGEKLFF. Here the CDR3 DNA reads TGTGCCAGCAGCTTCGGGACAGGGGGCGAAAAACTGTTTTTT.

This clone came up a few times. This chain uses TRBV7-8 with TRBJ2-7, with D tentatively TRBD2 (6 bases). This CDR3 region has 13 residues. Germline loops: CDR1 SGHVS, CDR2 FQNEAQ. Between the trimmed V and J ends, which lost 4 bases and 5 bases, there was a span of 12 bases. As DNA, the CDR3 is TGTGCCAGCAGCTGGGGGGAAGAGGACGAGCAGTACTTC. It specifies CASSWGEEDEQYF.

The chain combines TRBV5-1 with TRBJ1-2; 7 bases fit TRBD1. This CDR3 comprises 15 residues. Germline CDR1 SGHRS, CDR2 YFSETQ. The ends lost 1 base at V and 8 bases at J; junction bases unmatched: 11. The CDR3: CASSLTEGQAGGYTF. DNA for the CDR3: TGCGCCAGCAGCTTGACTGAAGGACAGGCGGGGGGCTACACCTTC.

The chain uses TRBV7-8 and TRBJ2-7; TRBD2 aligns across 9 bases. Germline-derived CDR1 and CDR2 are SGHVS and FQNEAQ. This CDR3 has 16 residues. The J segment lost 7 bases and the V segment lost 5 bases, leaving 15 bases of the junction unmatched. The CDR3 DNA reads as TGTGCCAGCAGCCATCAGGGAGGGGCGGGGGGGTCTGAGCAGTACTTC. As protein: CASSHQGGAGGSEQYF.

This clone was recorded a few times. The chain combines TRBV10-3 with TRBJ2-1, with 8 bases lining up with TRBD2. Trimming at V came to 0 bases and at J to 6 bases, leaving 1 base not matched to a gene. The CDR3 consists of 14 residues. CDR1 and CDR2 (germline): ENHRY, SYGVKD. The CDR3 is CAISESSGSNEQFF. The CDR3, as DNA: TGTGCCATCAGTGAGTCAAGCGGGAGCAATGAGCAGTTCTTC.

This rearrangement joins TRBV30 to TRBJ1-1; D is unclear. This CDR3 region has 16 residues. CDR1 and CDR2 from the germline V gene are GTSNPN and SVGIG (reference sequence). Trimming left V 0 bases short and J 0 bases short, with 14 bases between. The CDR3: CAWSVLIASMNTEAFF. The DNA of the CDR3 is TGTGCCTGGAGTGTACTGATAGCAAGCATGAACACTGAAGCTTTCTTT. The variable domain in full, with the rest retrieved from reference TRBV30 and TRBJ1-1, is SQTIHQWPATLVQPVGSPLSLECTVEGTSNPNLYWYRQAAGRGLQLLFYSVGIGQISSEVPQNLSASRPQDRQFILSSKKLLLSDSGFYLCAWSVLIASMNTEAFFGQGTRLTVV.

The chain employs TRBV27 and TRBJ1-6; TRBD1 agrees at 7 bases. The trim removed 10 bases at V and 6 bases at J, leaving 12 bases unmatched. From germline, CDR1 is MNHEY and CDR2 SMNVEV (reference sequence). The CDR3 has 15 residues. The CDR3 DNA is TGTGCCACCAAGGGACAGTATCCCTCTAATTCACCCCTCCACTTT. This encodes CATKGQYPSNSPLHF.